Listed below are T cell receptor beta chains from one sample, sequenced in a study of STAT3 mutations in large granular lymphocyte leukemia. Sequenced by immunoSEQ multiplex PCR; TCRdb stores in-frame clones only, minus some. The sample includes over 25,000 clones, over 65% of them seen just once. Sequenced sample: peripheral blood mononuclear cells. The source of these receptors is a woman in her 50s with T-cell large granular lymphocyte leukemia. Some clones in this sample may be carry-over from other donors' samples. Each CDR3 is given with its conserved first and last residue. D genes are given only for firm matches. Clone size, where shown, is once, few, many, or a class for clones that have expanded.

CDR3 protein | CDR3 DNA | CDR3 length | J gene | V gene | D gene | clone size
CASSFTGTDEAFF | TGCGCCAGCAGCTTTACCGGGACAGATGAAGCTTTCTTT | 13 | TRBJ1-1 | TRBV5-1 | TRBD1 | .
CSALDRDIQYF | TGCAGTGCGCTGGACAGGGACATTCAGTACTTC | 11 | TRBJ2-4 | TRBV20-1 | TRBD1 | .
CASSQDPGPYGYTF | TGCGCCAGCAGCCAAGACCCGGGCCCCTATGGCTACACCTTC | 14 | TRBJ1-2 | TRBV4-1 | . | .
CASSLSAGGQETQYF | TGCGCCAGCAGCTTAAGCGCGGGGGGCCAAGAGACCCAGTACTTC | 15 | TRBJ2-5 | TRBV5-1 | TRBD2 | few
CASSLGVQETQYF | TGTGCCAGCAGTTTGGGGGTTCAAGAGACCCAGTACTTC | 13 | TRBJ2-5 | TRBV6-6 | . | .
CASSLSGRWSYEQYF | TGTGCCAGCAGTTTATCCGGGAGGTGGTCCTACGAGCAGTACTTC | 15 | TRBJ2-7 | TRBV28 | TRBD2 | .
CASSFQGDQPQHF | TGTGCCAGCAGCTTTCAGGGTGATCAGCCCCAGCATTTT | 13 | TRBJ1-5 | TRBV7-9 | . | .
CSVEGQGGYEQYF | TGCAGCGTTGAGGGACAGGGGGGGTACGAGCAGTACTTC | 13 | TRBJ2-7 | TRBV29-1 | TRBD1 | .
CAISPTESNQPQHF | TGTGCCATCAGCCCCACAGAATCCAATCAGCCCCAGCATTTT | 14 | TRBJ1-5 | TRBV10-3 | . | .
CSARGGTEAFF | TGCAGTGCTAGAGGGGGCACTGAAGCTTTCTTT | 11 | TRBJ1-1 | TRBV20-1 | . | .
CASSSSRTGAETGYTF | TGTGCCAGCAGCTCTTCACGCACAGGGGCGGAAACAGGCTACACCTTC | 16 | TRBJ1-2 | TRBV7-9 | TRBD1 | .
CASSSVGWGPGANVLTF | TGTGCCAGTAGTTCGGTGGGGTGGGGGCCCGGGGCCAACGTCCTGACTTTC | 17 | TRBJ2-6 | TRBV19 | . | .
CASSPGSAPVLYGYTF | TGTGCCAGCTCACCCGGGTCAGCCCCCGTACTCTATGGCTACACCTTC | 16 | TRBJ1-2 | TRBV18 | . | once
CASSFSSGRIQETQYF | TGTGCCAGCAGTTTTTCTAGCGGGAGGATTCAAGAGACCCAGTACTTC | 16 | TRBJ2-5 | TRBV6-5 | TRBD2 | .
CSLRGSYGYTF | TGCAGCCTCAGGGGGAGCTATGGCTACACCTTC | 11 | TRBJ1-2 | TRBV29-1 | TRBD1 | .
CASSLPGASTDTQYF | TGTGCCAGCAGCTTGCCGGGAGCTAGCACAGATACGCAGTATTTT | 15 | TRBJ2-3 | TRBV5-4 | . | .